One T cell receptor beta chain is described in this entry. This sample stems from a study of cytomegalovirus exposure and HLA in healthy donors. Use of 60 Vbeta and 13 Jbeta primers characterized the PCR. Here immunoSEQ multiplex PCR was the method, and the copy in TCRdb shows in-frame clones only, minus some. The profile shows roughly 60,000 clones, around three quarters of them singletons. Germline V gives CDR1 LGHNA, CDR2 YSLEER. CDR3 length: 15 residues. Specimen: PBMCs. The receptor's source is a woman aged 40 to 50 in good health and CMV-seropositive. The rearrangement links TRBV4-3 to TRBJ2-5, with TRBD1 matching 9 bases. The end of the DNA is better explained by TRBJ2-7, so the J call may be wrong. CDR3 in amino acids: CASSQQPDRGYEQYF. The CDR3 DNA is TGCGCCAGCAGCCAACAGCCGGACAGGGGCTACGAGCAGTACTTC.